This T cell receptor (beta chain) originates from a study of patients and donors after allogeneic stem cell transplantation. TCRdb analysed the RT-PCR reads with MiXCR anew, one entry per CDR3 protein. Of over 400,000 distinct CDR3 sequences in the sample, more than 15% were seen once. CDR3 length: 16 amino acids. The trim removed 2 bases at V and 6 bases at J, leaving 8 bases unmatched. Germline V lookup: CDR1 MNHEY, CDR2 SVGAGI. Input material: blood, either unsorted or a sorted T cell fraction (not recorded which). The clonotype originates from a human donor who was either an allogeneic HSCT recipient or a stem cell or donor lymphocyte infusion donor (not recorded which). It is not recorded whose cells these are; they may come from a transplant donor. The chain carries TRBV6-5 and TRBJ2-5, with 11 bases identical to TRBD1. This CDR3 is CASSYGRGQGAKTQYF. CDR3 DNA: TGTGCCAGCAGTTACGGCCGCGGACAGGGGGCGAAGACCCAGTACTTC.